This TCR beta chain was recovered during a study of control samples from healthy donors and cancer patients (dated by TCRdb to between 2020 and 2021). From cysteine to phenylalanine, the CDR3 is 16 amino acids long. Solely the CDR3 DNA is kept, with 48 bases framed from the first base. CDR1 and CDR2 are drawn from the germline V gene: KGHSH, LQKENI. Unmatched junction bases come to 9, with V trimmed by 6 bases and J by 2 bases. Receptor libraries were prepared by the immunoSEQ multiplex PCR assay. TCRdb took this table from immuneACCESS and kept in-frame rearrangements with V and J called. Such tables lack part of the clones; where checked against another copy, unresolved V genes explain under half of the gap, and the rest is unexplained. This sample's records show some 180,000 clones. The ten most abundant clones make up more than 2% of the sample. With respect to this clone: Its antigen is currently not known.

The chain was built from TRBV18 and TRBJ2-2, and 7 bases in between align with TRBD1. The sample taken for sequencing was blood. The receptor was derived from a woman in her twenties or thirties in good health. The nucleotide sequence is TGTGCCAGCTCTCTTCGGACAGGAAAAAACACCGGGGAGCTGTTTTTT. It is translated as CASSLRTGKNTGELFF.